The rows below give T cell receptor beta chains drawn from one sample of a study of memory CD4+ T cells and cytomegalovirus serostatus. Sequencing was performed with immunoSEQ multiplex PCR; in TCRdb, only in-frame clones are kept and a portion is missing. The table has around 88,000 clones, 80% seen once. The sequenced sample was memory CD4+ T cells from blood. These receptors came from an adult in good health and CMV-seropositive. Each CDR3 is given with its conserved first and last residue. Fields, in order: CDR3 protein, CDR3 DNA, clone size, V gene, D gene, J gene. D genes are given only for firm matches. Size tells how often a clone was seen (once, few, many) or the class of an expanded clone, and some rows leave it out.

CSVGTASEAFF | TGCAGCGTTGGGACGGCCTCTGAAGCTTTCTTT | - | TRBV29-1 | - | TRBJ1-1
CASSPTSGRRDTGELFF | TGTGCCAGCAGTCCTACTAGCGGGAGGAGGGACACCGGGGAGCTGTTTTTT | - | TRBV28 | TRBD2 | TRBJ2-2
CASSQVIPRTGGYGYTF | TGTGCCAGCAGCCAAGTAATTCCCCGGACAGGGGGCTATGGCTACACCTTC | - | TRBV5-6 | TRBD1 | TRBJ1-2
CASSRDRGRPETQYF | TGTGCCAGCAGCCGAGACAGGGGGCGCCCAGAGACCCAGTACTTC | once | TRBV27 | TRBD1 | TRBJ2-5
CASRVGSSADTQYF | TGTGCCAGCAGGGTAGGGAGTAGCGCAGATACGCAGTATTTT | - | TRBV11-2 | - | TRBJ2-3
CASADSAPYEQYF | TGTGCCAGCGCCGACAGTGCACCCTACGAGCAGTACTTC | - | TRBV6-5 | - | TRBJ2-7
CASMRSGPNEQFF | TGTGCCAGCATGCGATCAGGTCCTAATGAGCAGTTCTTC | - | TRBV2 | - | TRBJ2-1
CASSVDLGYNEQFF | TGTGCCAGCAGCGTAGATCTGGGGTACAATGAGCAGTTCTTC | - | TRBV9 | - | TRBJ2-1
CASSLLQTSSTDTQYF | TGTGCCAGCAGCTTACTCCAGACTTCTAGCACAGATACGCAGTATTTT | - | TRBV5-5 | - | TRBJ2-3
CASSAGINDGQGSAFF | TGTGCCAGCTCCGCGGGGATTAACGATGGTCAAGGCAGCGCTTTCTTT | - | TRBV18 | - | TRBJ1-1
CASSDLNTQYF | TGTGCCAGCTCAGATCTGAATACGCAGTATTTT | - | TRBV18 | - | TRBJ2-3
CASSERMNTGELFF | TGTGCCAGCAGTGAGCGAATGAACACCGGGGAGCTGTTTTTT | - | TRBV2 | - | TRBJ2-2
CASSSLAGPDGQYF | TGTGCCAGCAGCTCCCTGGCGGGCCCGGACGGGCAGTACTTC | - | TRBV5-6 | - | TRBJ2-7